The count of the clone carrying this TCR beta chain is one. The antigen is undetermined. The sample originates from a study of graft-versus-host responses after intestinal transplantation. Study-level findings and limits: Some patients had graft-donor T cell macrochimerism, and their allografts showed high graft-versus-host to host-versus-graft clonal ratios.

Clones were sequenced by immunoSEQ multiplex PCR, and TCRdb holds only the in-frame ones, with some missing. The sample yields about 89,000 clones, approximately 94% seen once. The clonotype originates from a human donor who was the organ donor for an intestinal transplant. The material sequenced was unstimulated CD4+ T cells sorted from spleen or lymph node cells, taken before transplant.

This CDR3 is CSARGSLEAFF. In DNA form, the CDR3 reads TGCAGTGCTAGAGGGAGCCTTGAAGCTTTCTTT. This chain joins TRBV20-1 and TRBJ1-1; D gene uncertain. CDR1 is DFQATT, CDR2 SNEGSKA, per germline (reference sequence). CDR3 length equals 11 residues. V lost 1 base to trimming and J lost 7 bases, with 7 bases between them.